This entry lists 2 T cell receptor beta chains sequenced from one sample in a study of Ad26.COV2.S vaccination and SARS-CoV-2 variants. The data were produced by immunoSEQ multiplex PCR, yet TCRdb's version contains in-frame clones alone and is incomplete. Among hundreds of thousands of clones listed, 86% were seen once. Treatment specified: 15 to 20 received Ad26.COV2.S at low or high dose, single or two shots; roughly five received placebo; per-sample allocation not given. Vaccine and placebo recipients were sampled on day 63 after the first injection. Material: peripheral blood, obtained in a trial of Ad26.COV2.S vaccine versus placebo. All receptors derive from a person between 18 and 60 years old who received the Ad26.COV2.S COVID-19 vaccine or a placebo.

This clone came up once. The chain employs TRBV10-3 and TRBJ2-1, with D possibly being TRBD2 (5 bases). The CDR3 is 15 amino acids. V was shortened by 6 bases and J by 1 base, with 13 bases between the two germline ends. CDR1 ENHRY and CDR2 SYGVKD come from the germline V gene. CDR3 DNA sequence: TGTGCCATCAGAACCTCACCGGGGTCCTACAATGAGCAGTTCTTC. Its protein is CAIRTSPGSYNEQFF.

The rearrangement uses TRBV6-2 or TRBV6-3 and TRBJ2-3; the D is unclear. CDR3 length: 13 residues. From germline, CDR1 is MNHEY and CDR2 SVGEGT. Deletions cut 2 bases from V and 0 bases from J, with 3 bases between. This CDR3 reads CASSYRSTDTQYF. The CDR3 region has the DNA TGTGCCAGCAGTTACCGAAGCACAGATACGCAGTATTTT.